A selection of T cell receptor beta chains follows, all from one sample in a study of radiation and T cells in renal cell carcinoma. Only in-frame clones appear in the TCRdb table, and some are missing; sequencing was by immunoSEQ multiplex PCR. The sample lists 18,000 or so clones, over 45% occurring once. The specimen comprised tumor tissue, sampled from a patient whose treatment included radiotherapy and nephrectomy. The receptors were sampled from a man aged 45-60 years with renal cell carcinoma. The CDR3 runs from the conserved cysteine through the conserved F or W.

v_gene,CDR3aa
TRBV5-1,CASSLARTGTYNEQFF
TRBV9,CASSVAGTGVDTQYF
TRBV28,CASSRGIYSSNQPQHF
TRBV5-1,CASSFGADTQYF
TRBV5-1,CASRDGLSTEAFF
TRBV18,CASSPPYNRDAEQYF
TRBV5-5,CASSPVIGYTATNEKLFF
TRBV4-3,CASSRQGLAGETQYF
TRBV7-2,CASSLEGGPYEQYF
TRBV27,CASSLSQVSNTIYF
TRBV7-2,CASSLDRAANEQFF
TRBV5-1,CASSTGQGTQETQYF
TRBV7-2,CASSLAGIGDSPLHF
TRBV27,CASSRGVNEKLFF
TRBV10-3,CAISSSRTGRETQYF
TRBV6-5,CASSSYRGRDYGYTF
TRBV7-2,CASSSQQYQETQYF
TRBV11-2,CASSLEGLTDTQYF
TRBV5-1,CASSFQVRTGYHEQYF
TRBV7-3,CASSETGTGGGETQYF
TRBV14,CASSQEGGPGEKLFF
TRBV30,CAWNGREDYGYTF
TRBV6-5,CASSRGQGPRYTF
TRBV6-5,CASSYSRQVDEKLFF
TRBV5-1,CASSSRGKEQFF
TRBV21-1,CASSKDRVISGNTIYF
TRBV6-1,CASSESGEVDTQYF
TRBV6-1,CASSEGGTYSGYTF
TRBV29-1,CSANDLGRNYGYTF
TRBV5-1,CASSLESGVTEAFF
TRBV15,CAPIRENNEQFF
TRBV4-2,CASSQDWLARSYEQYF
TRBV4-1,CASSQRLAGDTDTQYF
TRBV30,CAWGGFSSSGANVLTF
TRBV2,CASSEDQGRRGYTF
TRBV5-4,CASAPRLAAGDTQYF
TRBV10-1,CARTLDRGGTEAFF
TRBV21-1,CASSKEASQETQYF
TRBV10-3,CAISDSGGTANTIYF
TRBV7-9,CASSLLGGAGEQYF
TRBV4-1,CASSAAEKTQPQHF
TRBV30,CAWSGGYTGELFF
TRBV4-2,CASSQDRGEAYGYTF
TRBV11-2,CASSYRTDTQYF
TRBV6-5,CASSPGAAGELFF